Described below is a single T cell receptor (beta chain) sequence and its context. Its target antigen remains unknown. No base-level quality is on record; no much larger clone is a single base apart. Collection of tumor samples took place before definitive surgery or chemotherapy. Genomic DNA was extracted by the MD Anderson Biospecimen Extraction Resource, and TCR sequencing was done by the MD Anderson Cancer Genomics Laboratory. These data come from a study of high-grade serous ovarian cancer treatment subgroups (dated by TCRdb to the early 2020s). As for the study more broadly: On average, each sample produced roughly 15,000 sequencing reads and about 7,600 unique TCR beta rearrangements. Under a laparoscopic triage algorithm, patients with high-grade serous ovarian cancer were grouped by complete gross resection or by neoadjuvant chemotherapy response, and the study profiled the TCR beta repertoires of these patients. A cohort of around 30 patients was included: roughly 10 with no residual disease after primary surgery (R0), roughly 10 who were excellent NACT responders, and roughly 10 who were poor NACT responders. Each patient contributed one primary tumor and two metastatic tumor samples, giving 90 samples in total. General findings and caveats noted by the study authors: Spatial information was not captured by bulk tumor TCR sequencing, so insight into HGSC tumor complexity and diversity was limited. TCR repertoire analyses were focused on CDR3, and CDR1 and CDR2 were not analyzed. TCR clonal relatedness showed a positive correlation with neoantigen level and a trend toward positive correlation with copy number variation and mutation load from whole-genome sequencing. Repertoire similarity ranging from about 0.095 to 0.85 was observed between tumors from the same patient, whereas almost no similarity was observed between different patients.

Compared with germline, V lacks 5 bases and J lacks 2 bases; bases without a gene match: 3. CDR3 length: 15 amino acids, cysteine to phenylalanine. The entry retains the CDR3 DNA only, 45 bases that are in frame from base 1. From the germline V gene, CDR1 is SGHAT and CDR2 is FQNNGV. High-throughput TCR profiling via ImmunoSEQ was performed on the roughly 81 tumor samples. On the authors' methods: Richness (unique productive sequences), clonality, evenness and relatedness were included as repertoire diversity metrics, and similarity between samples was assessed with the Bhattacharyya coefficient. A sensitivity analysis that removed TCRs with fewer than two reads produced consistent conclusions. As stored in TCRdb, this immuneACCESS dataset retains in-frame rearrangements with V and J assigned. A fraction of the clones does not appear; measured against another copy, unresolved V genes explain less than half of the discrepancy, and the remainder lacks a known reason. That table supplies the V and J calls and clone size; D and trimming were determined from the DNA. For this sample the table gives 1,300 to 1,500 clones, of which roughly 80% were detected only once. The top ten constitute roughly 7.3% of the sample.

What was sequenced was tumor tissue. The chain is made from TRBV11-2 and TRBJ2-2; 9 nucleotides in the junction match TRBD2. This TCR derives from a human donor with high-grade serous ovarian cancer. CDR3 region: CASSNSGGNTGELFF. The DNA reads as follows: TGTGCCAGCAGCAATAGCGGGGGTAACACCGGGGAGCTGTTTTTT.